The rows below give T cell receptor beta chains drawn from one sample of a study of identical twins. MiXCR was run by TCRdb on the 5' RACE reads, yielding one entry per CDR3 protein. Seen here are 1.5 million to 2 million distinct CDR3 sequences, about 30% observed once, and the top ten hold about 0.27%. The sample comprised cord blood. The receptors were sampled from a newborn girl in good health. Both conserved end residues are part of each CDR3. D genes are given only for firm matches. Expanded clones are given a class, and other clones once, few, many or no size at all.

CASRRDRGDSPLHF,TGTGCCAGCAGAAGGGACAGGGGGGATTCACCCCTCCACTTT,TRBJ1-6,TRBV11-1,few,TRBD1
CATSDTKGTVTDTQYF,TGTGCCACCAGTGATACCAAAGGGACTGTCACAGATACGCAGTATTTT,TRBJ2-3,TRBV24-1,NA,NA
CSASGGAEETQFF,TGCAGTGCTAGCGGGGGGGCAGAAGAGACCCAGTTCTTC,TRBJ2-1,TRBV20-1,NA,TRBD2
CASSSPTSGRVKDTQYF,TGTGCCAGCAGTTCTCCGACTAGCGGGAGGGTGAAAGATACGCAGTATTTT,TRBJ2-3,TRBV6-5,few,TRBD2
CASSFGSNTDTQYF,TGCGCCAGCAGCTTTGGGTCGAACACAGATACGCAGTATTTT,TRBJ2-3,TRBV5-1,few,NA
CASSSLASGRVKETQYF,TGTGCCAGCAGTTCCCTCGCTAGCGGGAGAGTGAAAGAGACCCAGTACTTC,TRBJ2-5,TRBV12-3/TRBV12-4,NA,TRBD2
CASSQEGVGLAGSEQFF,TGCGCCAGCAGCCAAGAGGGGGTAGGACTAGCGGGCTCTGAGCAGTTCTTC,TRBJ2-1,TRBV4-1,NA,TRBD2
CSVESGLAGGGEQYF,TGCAGCGTTGAATCAGGACTAGCGGGAGGCGGTGAGCAGTACTTC,TRBJ2-7,TRBV29-1,NA,TRBD2
CASSLRGTGDEQFF,TGTGCCAGCAGTTTACGTGGGACAGGGGATGAGCAGTTCTTC,TRBJ2-1,TRBV12-3/TRBV12-4,few,TRBD1
CASSLRLTSRTETQYF,TGTGCCAGCAGCTTACGGCTTACTAGCAGGACAGAGACCCAGTACTTC,TRBJ2-5,TRBV3-1,NA,NA
CASSLGFGKKGYNEQFF,TGTGCCAGCAGCTTGGGGTTTGGCAAAAAAGGATACAATGAGCAGTTCTTC,TRBJ2-1,TRBV11-1,few,NA
CASSIRDSSSYEQYF,TGTGCCAGCAGCATCCGGGACAGTTCCTCCTACGAGCAGTACTTC,TRBJ2-7,TRBV7-2,NA,TRBD1
CASSLLQGVPYQPQHF,TGTGCCAGCAGCTTACTTCAGGGGGTACCCTATCAGCCCCAGCATTTT,TRBJ1-5,TRBV7-4,NA,TRBD1
CASSLGPGQLYGYTF,TGTGCCAGCAGCTTAGGCCCCGGACAGCTTTATGGCTACACCTTC,TRBJ1-2,TRBV13,few,NA
CSVALLQTVDTEAFF,TGCAGCGTTGCCCTACTCCAGACGGTTGACACTGAAGCTTTCTTT,TRBJ1-1,TRBV29-1,NA,NA
CASRDRGDGYTF,TGTGCCAGCCGCGACAGGGGGGATGGCTACACCTTC,TRBJ1-2,TRBV6-1,many,TRBD1
CSSRVGGGGKLFF,TGCAGTTCTAGAGTCGGGGGAGGAGGAAAACTGTTTTTT,TRBJ1-4,TRBV20-1,NA,NA
CASSLQSTGELFF,TGTGCCAGCAGCTTACAGAGCACCGGGGAGCTGTTTTTT,TRBJ2-2,TRBV27,NA,NA
CAIRRAGYGYTF,TGTGCCATCCGGAGGGCAGGTTATGGCTACACCTTC,TRBJ1-2,TRBV10-3,few,NA
CASSANPGQGASPLHF,TGTGCCAGCAGTGCCAACCCCGGACAGGGGGCTTCACCCCTCCACTTT,TRBJ1-6,TRBV25-1,NA,TRBD1
CSVSGTSGISSLPYEQYF,TGCAGCGTTTCCGGGACTAGCGGGATCTCTAGCCTTCCCTACGAGCAGTACTTC,TRBJ2-7,TRBV29-1,NA,TRBD2
CASSYNLADTQYF,TGTGCCAGCAGTTACAACCTAGCGGATACGCAGTATTTT,TRBJ2-3,TRBV6-5,NA,NA
CAISGTLGEYEQYF,TGTGCCATCAGTGGGACACTGGGAGAATACGAGCAGTACTTC,TRBJ2-7,TRBV10-3,many,NA
CASSLDLSGRGLSYEQYF,TGTGCCAGCAGCTTAGATCTAAGTGGGCGGGGGCTCTCCTACGAGCAGTACTTC,TRBJ2-7,TRBV11-2,NA,NA
CASSYSGTTYEQYF,TGTGCCAGCAGTTACTCGGGCACAACCTACGAGCAGTACTTC,TRBJ2-7,TRBV6-6,many,NA
CASSQGIKDIGYTF,TGTGCCAGCAGCCAAGGGATCAAGGACATTGGCTACACCTTC,TRBJ1-2,TRBV14,NA,NA
CASGLGAQTNEKLFF,TGTGCCAGCGGTCTGGGGGCGCAGACTAATGAAAAACTGTTTTTT,TRBJ1-4,TRBV2,few,NA
CAISDPGTPKGTEAFF,TGTGCCATCAGTGATCCCGGGACTCCCAAGGGCACTGAAGCTTTCTTT,TRBJ1-1,TRBV10-3,NA,NA
CASSLIGGRSTYEQYF,TGTGCCAGCAGCTTGATCGGGGGCAGGTCCACCTACGAGCAGTACTTC,TRBJ2-7,TRBV5-4,NA,NA
CSAREVASGARTDTQYF,TGCAGTGCTAGAGAGGTGGCTAGCGGGGCCCGCACAGATACGCAGTATTTT,TRBJ2-3,TRBV20-1,once,TRBD2
CASSFGTSGRGYNEQYF,TGCGCCAGCAGCTTCGGGACTAGCGGGAGGGGGTACAATGAGCAGTACTTC,TRBJ2-7,TRBV5-1,NA,TRBD2
CASSQGQARTYEQYF,TGTGCCAGCAGCCAGGGACAGGCTAGAACCTACGAGCAGTACTTC,TRBJ2-7,TRBV14,NA,TRBD1
CASSQALAGEPYEQYF,TGTGCCAGCAGCCAAGCGTTAGCGGGAGAACCCTACGAGCAGTACTTC,TRBJ2-7,TRBV3-1,few,TRBD2
CSAGHGLTTNEKLFF,TGCAGTGCGGGACATGGACTAACAACTAATGAAAAACTGTTTTTT,TRBJ1-4,TRBV20-1,NA,NA
CASSQDGVKAFF,TGCGCCAGCAGCCAAGATGGGGTTAAAGCTTTCTTT,TRBJ1-1,TRBV4-1,once,NA
CASSLVGNLAEEKLFF,TGTGCCAGCAGCTTAGTAGGGAACCTAGCGGAGGAAAAACTGTTTTTT,TRBJ1-4,TRBV7-2,few,NA
CASSPPIDRPVHSYEQYF,TGTGCCAGCTCACCACCAATTGACAGGCCAGTTCACTCCTACGAGCAGTACTTC,TRBJ2-7,TRBV18,NA,NA
CASSPRDRVGYGYTF,TGTGCCAGCAGTCCCCGGGACAGGGTGGGCTATGGCTACACCTTC,TRBJ1-2,TRBV12-3/TRBV12-4,few,TRBD1
CASSAKTGGSYEQYF,TGTGCCAGCAGTGCCAAGACAGGGGGCTCCTACGAGCAGTACTTC,TRBJ2-7,TRBV6-1,few,TRBD1
CASRVQGNQPQHF,TGTGCCAGCAGAGTCCAGGGTAATCAGCCCCAGCATTTT,TRBJ1-5,TRBV28,NA,NA
CASSQQGGTYEQYF,TGTGCCAGCTCACAACAGGGAGGAACCTACGAGCAGTACTTC,TRBJ2-7,TRBV18,NA,NA